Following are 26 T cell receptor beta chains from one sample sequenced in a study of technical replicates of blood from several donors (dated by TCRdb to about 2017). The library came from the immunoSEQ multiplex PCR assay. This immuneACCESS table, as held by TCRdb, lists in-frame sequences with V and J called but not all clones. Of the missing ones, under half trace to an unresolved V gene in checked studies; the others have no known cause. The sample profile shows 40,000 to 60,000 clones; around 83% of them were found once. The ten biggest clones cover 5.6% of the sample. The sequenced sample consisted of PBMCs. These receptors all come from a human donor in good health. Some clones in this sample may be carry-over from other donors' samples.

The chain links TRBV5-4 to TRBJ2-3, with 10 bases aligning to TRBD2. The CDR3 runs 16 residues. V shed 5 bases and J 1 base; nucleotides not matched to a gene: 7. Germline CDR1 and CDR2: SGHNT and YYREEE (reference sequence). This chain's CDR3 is CASRADSGGRTDTQYF. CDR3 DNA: TGTGCCAGCAGGGCCGATAGCGGGGGGCGCACAGATACGCAGTATTTT.

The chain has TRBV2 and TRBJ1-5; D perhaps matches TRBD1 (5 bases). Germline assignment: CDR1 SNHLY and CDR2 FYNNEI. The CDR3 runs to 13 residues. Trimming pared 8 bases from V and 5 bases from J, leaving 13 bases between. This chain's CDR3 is CASRAGTYQPQHF. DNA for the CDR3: TGTGCCAGCCGCGCCGGGACTTATCAGCCCCAGCATTTT.

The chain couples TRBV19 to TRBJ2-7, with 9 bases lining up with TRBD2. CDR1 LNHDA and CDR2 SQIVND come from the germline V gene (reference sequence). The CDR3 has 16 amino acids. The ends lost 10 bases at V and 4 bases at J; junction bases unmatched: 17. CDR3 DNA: TGTGCCACCAGCCGGGACGAGGGACTAGCAGGTTACGAGCAGTACTTC. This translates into CATSRDEGLAGYEQYF.

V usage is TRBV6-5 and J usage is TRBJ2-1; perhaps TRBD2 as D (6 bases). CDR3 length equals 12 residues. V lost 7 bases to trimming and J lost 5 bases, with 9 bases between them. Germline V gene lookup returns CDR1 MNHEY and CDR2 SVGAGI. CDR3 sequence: CASISGHNEQFF. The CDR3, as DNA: TGTGCCAGCATCAGCGGGCACAATGAGCAGTTCTTC.

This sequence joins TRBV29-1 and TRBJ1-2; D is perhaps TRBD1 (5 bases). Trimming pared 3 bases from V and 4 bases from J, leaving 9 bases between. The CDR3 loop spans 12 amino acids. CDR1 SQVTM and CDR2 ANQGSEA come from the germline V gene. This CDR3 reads CSVDIGGYGYTF. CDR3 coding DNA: TGCAGCGTTGATATCGGGGGCTATGGCTACACCTTC.

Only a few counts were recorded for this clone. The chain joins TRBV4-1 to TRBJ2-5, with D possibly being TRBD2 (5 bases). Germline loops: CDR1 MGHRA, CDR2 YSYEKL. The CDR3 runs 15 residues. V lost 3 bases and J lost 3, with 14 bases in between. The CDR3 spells CASSHPGFTEETQYF. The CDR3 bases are TGCGCCAGCAGCCATCCGGGATTCACTGAAGAGACCCAGTACTTC.

CDR3 region: CASSYSNRDGYTF. CDR3 in DNA: TGTGCCAGCAGTTACTCCAACAGGGATGGCTACACCTTC. The V call is TRBV6-5, the J call TRBJ1-2; possible D gene TRBD1, 6 bases. The CDR3 has 13 residues. CDR1 and CDR2 (germline): MNHEY, SVGAGI. V was pared by 0 bases and J by 6 bases, with 8 bases between.

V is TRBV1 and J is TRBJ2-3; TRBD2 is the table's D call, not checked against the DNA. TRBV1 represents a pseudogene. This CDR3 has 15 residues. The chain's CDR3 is CTSSGAGGRTDTQYF. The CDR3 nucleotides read TGCACCAGCAGCGGGGCCGGGGGGAGAACAGATACGCAGTATTTT.

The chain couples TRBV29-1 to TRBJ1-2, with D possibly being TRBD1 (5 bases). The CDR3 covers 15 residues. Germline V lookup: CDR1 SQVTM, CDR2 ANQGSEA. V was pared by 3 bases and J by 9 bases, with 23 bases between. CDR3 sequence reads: CSVELFAGNPRRYTF. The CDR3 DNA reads TGCAGCGTTGAGTTGTTCGCAGGGAATCCCCGGCGCTACACCTTC.

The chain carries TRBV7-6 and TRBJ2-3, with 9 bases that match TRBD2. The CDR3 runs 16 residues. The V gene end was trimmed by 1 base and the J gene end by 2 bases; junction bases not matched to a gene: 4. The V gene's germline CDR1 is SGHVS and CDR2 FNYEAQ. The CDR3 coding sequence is TGTGCCAGCAGCTTAGTTCCTAGCGGGAACACAGATACGCAGTATTTT. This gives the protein CASSLVPSGNTDTQYF. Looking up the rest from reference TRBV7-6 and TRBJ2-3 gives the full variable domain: GAGVSQSPRYKVTKRGQDVALRCDPISGHVSLYWYRQALGQGPEFLTYFNYEAQQDKSGLPNDRFSAERPEGSISTLTIQRTEQRDSAMYRCASSLVPSGNTDTQYFGPGTRLTVL.

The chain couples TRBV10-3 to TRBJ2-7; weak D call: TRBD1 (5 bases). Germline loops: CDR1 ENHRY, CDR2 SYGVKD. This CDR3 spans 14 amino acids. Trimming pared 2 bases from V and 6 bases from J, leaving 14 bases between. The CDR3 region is CAISEVGRVGEQYF. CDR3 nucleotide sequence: TGTGCCATCAGTGAGGTGGGGCGCGTGGGCGAGCAGTACTTC.

The CDR3 sequence is CASSRLTPDRGAVVPQHF. The CDR3 nucleotides are TGTGCCAGCAGCCGACTTACACCTGACAGGGGCGCGGTAGTACCCCAGCATTTT. The chain employs TRBV7-9 and TRBJ1-5; 8 nucleotides match TRBD1. Losses at the gene ends were 5 bases for V and 10 bases for J; bases not matched to a gene: 22. Per the germline V gene, CDR1 is SEHNR and CDR2 is FQNEAQ (reference sequence). The length of the CDR3 is 18 residues. Drawing the rest from reference TRBV7-9 and TRBJ1-5, the complete variable domain is DTGVSQNPRHKITKRGQNVTFRCDPISEHNRLYWYRQTLGQGPEFLTYFQNEAQLEKSRLLSDRFSAERPKGSFSTLEIQRTEQGDSAMYLCASSRLTPDRGAVVPQHFGDGTRLSIL.

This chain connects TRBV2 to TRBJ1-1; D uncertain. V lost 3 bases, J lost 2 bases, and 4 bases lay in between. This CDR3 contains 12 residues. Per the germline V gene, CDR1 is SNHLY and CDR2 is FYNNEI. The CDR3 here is CASSDSNTEAFF. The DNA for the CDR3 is TGTGCCAGCAGTGATTCTAACACTGAAGCTTTCTTT.

The CDR3 sequence: CSARETGEQFF. The CDR3 nucleotides read TGCAGTGCTAGAGAAACGGGGGAGCAGTTCTTC. The chain combines TRBV20-1 with TRBJ2-1; possible D gene TRBD2, 5 bases. The CDR3 is 11 amino acids. Germline assignment: CDR1 DFQATT and CDR2 SNEGSKA (reference sequence). V was clipped by 0 bases and J by 10 bases, with 7 bases between them.

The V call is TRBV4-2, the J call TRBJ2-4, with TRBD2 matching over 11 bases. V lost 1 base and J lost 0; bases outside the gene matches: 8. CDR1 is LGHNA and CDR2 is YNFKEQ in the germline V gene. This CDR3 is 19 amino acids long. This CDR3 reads CASSQVVAGGTIAKNIQYF. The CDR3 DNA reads TGTGCCAGCAGCCAAGTAGTAGCGGGAGGGACTATAGCCAAAAACATTCAGTACTTC.

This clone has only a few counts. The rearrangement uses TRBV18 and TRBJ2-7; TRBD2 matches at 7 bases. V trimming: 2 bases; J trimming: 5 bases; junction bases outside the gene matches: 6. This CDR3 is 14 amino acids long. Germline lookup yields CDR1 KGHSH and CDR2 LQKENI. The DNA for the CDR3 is TGTGCCAGCTCACCATTGGCGGGAGTCGACGAGCAGTACTTC. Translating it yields CASSPLAGVDEQYF.

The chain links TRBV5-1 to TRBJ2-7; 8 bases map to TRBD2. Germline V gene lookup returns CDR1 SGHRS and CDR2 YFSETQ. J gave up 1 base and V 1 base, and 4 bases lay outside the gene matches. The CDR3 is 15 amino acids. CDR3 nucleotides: TGCGCCAGCAGCTTGAGCGGGGGAACGTCCTACGAGCAGTACTTC. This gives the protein CASSLSGGTSYEQYF.

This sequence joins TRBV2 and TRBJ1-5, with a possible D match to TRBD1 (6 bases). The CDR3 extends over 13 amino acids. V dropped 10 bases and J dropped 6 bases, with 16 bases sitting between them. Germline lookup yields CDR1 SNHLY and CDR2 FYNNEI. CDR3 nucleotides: TGTGCCACCCTGGGGGGGGCGGGTCAGCCCCAGCATTTT. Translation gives CATLGGAGQPQHF. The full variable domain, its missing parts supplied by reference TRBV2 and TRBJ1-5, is EPEVTQTPSHQVTQMGQEVILRCVPISNHLYFYWYRQILGQKVEFLVSFYNNEISEKSEIFDDQFSVERPDGSNFTLKIRSTKLEDSAMYFCATLGGAGQPQHFGDGTRLSIL.

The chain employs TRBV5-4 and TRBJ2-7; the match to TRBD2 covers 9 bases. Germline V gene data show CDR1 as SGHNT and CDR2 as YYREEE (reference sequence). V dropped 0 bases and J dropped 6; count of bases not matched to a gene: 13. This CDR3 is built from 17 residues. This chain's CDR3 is CASSLGSGGGASSEQYF. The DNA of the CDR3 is TGTGCCAGCAGCTTGGGTTCCGGCGGGGGGGCCAGTTCCGAGCAGTACTTC.

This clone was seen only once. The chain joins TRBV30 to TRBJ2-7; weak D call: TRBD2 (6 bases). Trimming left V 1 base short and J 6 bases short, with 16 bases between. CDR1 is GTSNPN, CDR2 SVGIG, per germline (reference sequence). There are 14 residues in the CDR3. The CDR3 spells CAWSAGPGEGEQYF. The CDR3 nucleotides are TGTGCCTGGAGTGCAGGGCCGGGAGAGGGCGAGCAGTACTTC.

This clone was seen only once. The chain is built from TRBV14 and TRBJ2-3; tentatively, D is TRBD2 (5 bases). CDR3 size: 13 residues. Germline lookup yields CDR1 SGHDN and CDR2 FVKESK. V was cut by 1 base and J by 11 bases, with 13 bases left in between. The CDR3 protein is CASSQGPNRGQYF. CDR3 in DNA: TGTGCCAGCAGCCAAGGACCTAACCGGGGGCAGTATTTT.

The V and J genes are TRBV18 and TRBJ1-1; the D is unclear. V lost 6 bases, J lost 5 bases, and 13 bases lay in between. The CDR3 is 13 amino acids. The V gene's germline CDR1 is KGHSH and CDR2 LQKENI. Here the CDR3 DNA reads TGTGCCAGCTCCCAAAACGGGGAGACTGAAGCTTTCTTT. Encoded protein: CASSQNGETEAFF.

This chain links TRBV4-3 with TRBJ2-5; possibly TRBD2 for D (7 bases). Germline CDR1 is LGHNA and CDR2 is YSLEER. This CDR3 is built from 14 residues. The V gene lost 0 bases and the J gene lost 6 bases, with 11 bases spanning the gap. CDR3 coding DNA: TGCGCCAGCAGCCAAGATCCGGGGGGCAAGACCCAGTACTTC. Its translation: CASSQDPGGKTQYF.

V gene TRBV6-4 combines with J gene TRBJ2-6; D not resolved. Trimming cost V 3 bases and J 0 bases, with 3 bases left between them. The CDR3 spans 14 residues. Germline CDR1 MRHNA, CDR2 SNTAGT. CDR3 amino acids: CASSDISGANVLTF. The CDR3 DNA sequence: TGTGCCAGCAGTGATATCTCTGGGGCCAACGTCCTGACTTTC.

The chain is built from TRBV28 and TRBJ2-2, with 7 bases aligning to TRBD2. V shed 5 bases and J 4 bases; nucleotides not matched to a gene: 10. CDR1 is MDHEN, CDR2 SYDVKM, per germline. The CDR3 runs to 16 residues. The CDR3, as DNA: TGTGCCAGCAGTAGGCGGGGGACTATCACCACCGGGGAGCTGTTTTTT. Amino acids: CASSRRGTITTGELFF.

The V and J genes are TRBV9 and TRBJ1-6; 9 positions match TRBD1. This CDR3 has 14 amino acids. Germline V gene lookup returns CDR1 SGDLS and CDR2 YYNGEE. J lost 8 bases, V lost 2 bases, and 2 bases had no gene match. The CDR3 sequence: CASSVTGGDSPLHF. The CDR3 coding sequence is TGTGCCAGCAGCGTGACAGGGGGGGATTCACCCCTCCACTTT.